This TCR beta chain was identified in a study of PD-1 blockade in mismatch repair-deficient tumors. The germline gives CDR1 SGHVS, CDR2 FQNEAQ. The CDR3 loop spans 14 amino acids. V lost 5 bases, J lost 0 bases, and 11 bases lay in between. Clones were read by immunoSEQ multiplex PCR, and TCRdb kept only the in-frame ones, dropping some. This sample carries some 110,000 clones, 60% to 85% of them seen once, and the ten largest clones take 4.5% to 5.5%. This TCR was sampled from an adult with mismatch repair-deficient cancer. This sequence joins TRBV7-8 and TRBJ2-7; D ambiguous. The material was peripheral blood, obtained approximately 64 weeks after starting pembrolizumab. As DNA, the CDR3 is TGTGCCAGCAGCCCCCAGGAGAACTCCTACGAGCAGTACTTC. This translates into CASSPQENSYEQYF.